This T cell receptor (beta chain) was recovered during a study of T cells in Graves' hyperthyroidism and ophthalmopathy. Overall study context: The blood sample was taken at first diagnosis, before treatment began.

Amplification yielded TCR beta CDR3 regions, with RNA transcripts as the source. The HTBI set primed first-round TCR CDR3 RT-PCR. Each CDR3 protein gets one entry after TCRdb re-called the multiplex PCR reads with MiXCR. The table has about 500,000 distinct CDR3 sequences, roughly a sixth seen once; the top ten hold approximately 20%. For this clonotype: The target antigen is unknown.

Patients showing uncontrolled infection, other autoimmune disease, pregnancy or lactation were ineligible. The germline gives CDR1 SGHVS, CDR2 FQNEAQ. Unmatched junction bases numbered 8, after V lost 5 bases and J lost 1 base. The CDR3 contains 16 residues. Overall study findings and caveats: The blood repertoire included most of the expanded thyroid clonotypes above 0.001. Onset of ophthalmopathy came a median approximately 6.5 months after the model predicted it.

The clonotype comes from a woman aged 18 to 35 with Graves' hyperthyroidism. The sequenced sample consisted of blood. The chain is built from TRBV7-8 and TRBJ2-4; 7 positions agree with TRBD1. CDR3 nucleotide sequence: TGTGCCAGCAGCCGCGGGCAGGGGGTTGCCAAAAACATTCAGTACTTC. Residues: CASSRGQGVAKNIQYF. The full variable domain, completed using reference TRBV7-8 and TRBJ2-4, is GAGVSQSPRYKVAKRGQDVALRCDPISGHVSLFWYQQALGQGPEFLTYFQNEAQLDKSGLPSDRFFAERPEGSVSTLKIQRTQQEDSAVYLCASSRGQGVAKNIQYFGAGTRLSVL.